This T cell receptor beta chain comes out of a study of blood T cell repertoires in COVID-19. This clone was seen many times. The CDR3 extends over 15 amino acids. Germline CDR1 and CDR2: SGHRS and YFSETQ. The V and J ends lost 3 bases and 3 bases respectively, with 15 bases between them. Sequenced by immunoSEQ multiplex PCR; TCRdb stores in-frame clones only, minus some. This table holds roughly 250,000 clones, about 83% found once. This TCR derives from a woman aged 40 to 50 who had been exposed to COVID-19. Material for sequencing was PBMCs or T cells enriched from blood (not recorded which). The rearrangement joins TRBV5-1 to TRBJ1-1, with D perhaps matching TRBD1 (6 bases). CDR3 nucleotides: TGCGCCAGCAGCTGGACGACAGGTGTGGACACTGAAGCTTTCTTT. Translated: CASSWTTGVDTEAFF.